The 29 T cell receptor beta chains below all came from one sample that was sequenced in a study of spatial heterogeneity in lung cancer. TCRdb re-called the 5' RACE reads through MiXCR, storing one row per CDR3 protein. The sample shows around 100,000 distinct CDR3 sequences, roughly a tenth of them seen only once. Indicated time point: blood at routine non-recurrence follow-up after resection. Sequences were derived from PBMCs, sampled at follow-up. The receptors originated from a female donor with early-stage non-small cell lung cancer.

This clonotype was seen only a few times. This chain links TRBV28 with TRBJ1-1; TRBD1 aligns across 9 bases. Germline assignment: CDR1 MDHEN and CDR2 SYDVKM. The CDR3 runs to 17 residues. The junction had 14 bases not matched to a gene; V was cut back by 6 bases and J by 3 bases. CDR3 in DNA: TGTGCCAGCAGCTCCTTTTGGGGACAGGGAGGGTACACTGAAGCTTTCTTT. It encodes CASSSFWGQGGYTEAFF.

This rearrangement joins TRBV20-1 to TRBJ2-3; D is uncertain. V gave up 5 bases and J gave up 5 bases, with 8 bases separating them. This CDR3 spans 11 amino acids. CDR1 is DFQATT and CDR2 is SNEGSKA in the germline V gene (reference sequence). CDR3 bases: TGCAGTGCTCAGACTGGAGATACGCAGTATTTT. Its protein is CSAQTGDTQYF.

V usage is TRBV5-1 and J usage is TRBJ2-1, with TRBD2 matching over 10 bases. The germline V gene encodes CDR1 SGHRS and CDR2 YFSETQ. J lost 7 bases, V lost 2 bases, and 9 bases had no gene match. This CDR3 region has 16 residues. In nucleotides, the CDR3 is TGCGCCAGCAGCTTCTCAGCGGGAGGGCCTTCTAATGAGCAGTTCTTC. As protein: CASSFSAGGPSNEQFF.

The CDR3 nucleotides are TGTGCCAGCTCACCGGGCGGGGACTATGGCTACACCTTC. It specifies CASSPGGDYGYTF. This chain joins TRBV18 and TRBJ1-2; D not resolved. Germline assignment: CDR1 KGHSH and CDR2 LQKENI. This CDR3 comprises 13 residues. Trimming cost V 3 bases and J 3 bases, with 8 bases left between them. The full variable domain, rest sourced from reference TRBV18 and TRBJ1-2, is NAGVMQNPRHLVRRRGQEARLRCSPMKGHSHVYWYRQLPEEGLKFMVYLQKENIIDESGMPKERFSAEFPKEGPSILRIQQVVRGDSAAYFCASSPGGDYGYTFGSGTRLTVV.

The gene calls are TRBV6-2 or TRBV6-3 and TRBJ2-4; 8 nucleotides align to TRBD2. Losses at the gene ends were 6 bases for V and 8 bases for J; bases not matched to a gene: 12. Germline V gene data show CDR1 as MNHEY and CDR2 as SVGEGT. This CDR3 spans 15 amino acids. CDR3 region: CASRNTQRESDIQYF. Here the CDR3 DNA reads TGTGCCAGCAGAAATACCCAGCGGGAGAGCGACATTCAGTACTTC.

By its share, this clonotype is medium-sized. The V and J genes are TRBV5-4 and TRBJ2-2; D gene ambiguous. The V gene's germline CDR1 is SGHNT and CDR2 YYREEE (reference sequence). CDR3 size: 14 residues. The V and J ends lost 5 bases and 2 bases respectively, with 10 bases between them. The CDR3 reads CASRLDNNTGELFF. CDR3 nucleotides: TGTGCCAGCAGACTCGACAATAACACCGGGGAGCTGTTTTTT.

In nucleotides, the CDR3 is TGTGCCACCCTGGACAGGGGCTACTACGAGCAGTACTTC. Translation gives CATLDRGYYEQYF. The chain uses TRBV6-1 and TRBJ2-7; the match to TRBD1 covers 9 bases. The CDR3 runs 13 residues. The germline CDR1 and CDR2 sequences are MNHNS and SASEGT. V lost 10 bases to trimming and J lost 3 bases; unmatched junction nucleotides: 7.

This clonotype was counted between two and nine times. The chain joins TRBV5-1 to TRBJ2-1; 9 bases map to TRBD2. V lost 4 bases and J lost 10; bases outside the gene matches: 9. The CDR3 runs to 14 residues. The germline gives CDR1 SGHRS, CDR2 YFSETQ. CDR3 amino acids: CASSTSSGTDEQFF. The CDR3 coding sequence is TGCGCCAGCAGCACGTCTAGCGGGACTGACGAGCAGTTCTTC.

This clonotype was observed a few times. V is TRBV6-2 or TRBV6-3 and J is TRBJ1-5, with D perhaps matching TRBD1 (6 bases). The CDR3 contains 16 residues. Trimming stripped 7 bases from V and 9 bases from J, with 25 bases between. CDR1 and CDR2 from the germline V gene are MNHEY and SVGEGT. The CDR3 DNA is TGTGCCAGCACCGTACAACTCAGGGGCCCGAGATCGCCCCAGCATTTT. Translating it yields CASTVQLRGPRSPQHF.

This clonotype appeared a few times. V and J are TRBV27 and TRBJ1-3, with D tentatively TRBD1 (6 bases). From germline, CDR1 is MNHEY and CDR2 SMNVEV (reference sequence). V gave up 7 bases and J gave up 0 bases, with 13 bases separating them. The length of the CDR3 is 15 residues. The CDR3 protein is CASNKTGSSGNTIYF. The CDR3 DNA reads as TGTGCCAGCAACAAAACAGGGAGCTCTGGAAACACCATATATTTT.

This clonotype appeared many times. This chain links TRBV29-1 with TRBJ2-7; D gene unclear. The ends were cut back, 7 bases at V and 2 bases at J, with 6 bases in the middle. Germline CDR1 SQVTM, CDR2 ANQGSEA. CDR3 length equals 10 residues. The CDR3 is CSALPYEQYV. The CDR3 DNA reads TGCAGCGCCCTCCCCTACGAGCAGTACGTC.

At least ten counts were recorded for this clonotype. This sequence joins TRBV28 and TRBJ1-5, with TRBD1 as a possible D gene (5 bases). Germline V lookup: CDR1 MDHEN, CDR2 SYDVKM. V lost 6 bases and J 3 bases, leaving 18 bases between the germline ends. This CDR3 region has 16 residues. In DNA, the CDR3 is TGTGCCAGCAGAACGGAATTCAAGGGGTTCAATCAGCCCCAGCATTTT. This sequence encodes CASRTEFKGFNQPQHF.

Ten or more counts support this clonotype. The chain uses TRBV6-5 and TRBJ1-3; D not resolved. Germline CDR1 reads MNHEY; CDR2 reads SVGAGI. V was cut by 1 base and J by 0 bases, with 4 bases left in between. The CDR3 runs to 14 residues. CDR3 loop: CASSYLGSGNTIYF. DNA for the CDR3: TGTGCCAGCAGTTACTTAGGCTCTGGAAACACCATATATTTT.

This clonotype appeared a few times. The V call is TRBV3-1, the J call TRBJ2-2; 8 bases match TRBD2. CDR1 and CDR2 (germline): LGHDT, YNNKEL (reference sequence). The CDR3 loop spans 15 amino acids. V was pared by 2 bases and J by 5 bases, with 4 bases of the junction left unmatched. Here the CDR3 reads CASSQWASGTGELFF. The DNA for the CDR3 is TGTGCCAGCAGCCAATGGGCTAGCGGGACCGGGGAGCTGTTTTTT.

The chain recombines TRBV20-1 with TRBJ2-1; a possible D gene is TRBD2 (6 bases). The CDR3 runs 14 residues. Trimming removed 6 bases from V and 7 bases from J, with 19 bases in between. Per the germline V gene, CDR1 is DFQATT and CDR2 is SNEGSKA (reference sequence). As DNA, the CDR3 is TGCAGTGCACCTTCCATCGGGAGATCAAATGAGCAGTTCTTC. Its translation: CSAPSIGRSNEQFF.

Here the CDR3 reads CSVEWLPSYNEQFF. As DNA, the CDR3 is TGCAGCGTTGAATGGCTACCTTCCTACAATGAGCAGTTCTTC. The chain employs TRBV29-1 and TRBJ2-1; D remains ambiguous. Trimming stripped 2 bases from V and 1 base from J, with 9 bases between. The CDR3 consists of 14 residues. The V gene's germline CDR1 is SQVTM and CDR2 ANQGSEA.

In this sample, this clonotype turned up many times. At one end, the junction sequence differs from germline, possibly due to a read error. The V gene is TRBV7-8, the J gene TRBJ2-7; D is perhaps TRBD2 (5 bases). Germline-derived CDR1 and CDR2 are SGHVS and FQNEAQ. The CDR3 is made up of 12 amino acids. CDR3 loop: CASSAPSSSPGF. The CDR3 bases are TGTGCCAGCAGCGCCCCAAGCTCCTCGCCGGGATTC.

The chain uses TRBV10-3 and TRBJ2-3, with 9 bases identical to TRBD2. Germline V gives CDR1 ENHRY, CDR2 SYGVKD. CDR3 length equals 15 residues. With 7 bases clipped from V and 9 bases from J, the junction kept 14 bases outside the gene matches. CDR3 DNA sequence: TGTGCCATCAAGGAGGCTAGCGGGATTCTTGGCACGCAGTATTTT. Amino acid sequence: CAIKEASGILGTQYF.

This clonotype was counted ten times or more. The J gene is TRBJ2-4, the V gene TRBV28; D is possibly TRBD2 (6 bases). The CDR3 runs 17 residues. CDR1 is MDHEN, CDR2 SYDVKM, per germline. V lost 6 bases and J 2 bases, leaving 20 bases between the germline ends. The CDR3 nucleotides are TGTGCCAGCAGGAGGGGACTGACCTTTAGTTCCAAAAACATTCAGTACTTC. As protein: CASRRGLTFSSKNIQYF.

This clonotype turned up a few times. The chain carries TRBV19 and TRBJ2-3; D gene unclear. Germline V gene data show CDR1 as LNHDA and CDR2 as SQIVND (reference sequence). V lost 6 bases and J lost 5, with 21 bases in between. The CDR3 sequence is 16 residues long. In DNA, the CDR3 is TGTGCCAGTAGCAGCCCATCGGACCGCAAAGGAGATACGCAGTATTTT. Translating it yields CASSSPSDRKGDTQYF. Complete variable domain (other parts from reference TRBV19 and TRBJ2-3): DGGITQSPKYLFRKEGQNVTLSCEQNLNHDAMYWYRQDPGQGLRLIYYSQIVNDFQKGDIAEGYSVSREKKESFPLTVTSAQKNPTAFYLCASSSPSDRKGDTQYFGPGTRLTVL.

In this sample, this clonotype turned up a few times. The chain carries TRBV7-2 and TRBJ1-2, with unresolved D. V dropped 7 bases and J dropped 4 bases, with 16 bases sitting between them. The CDR3 totals 14 residues. The germline V gene has CDR1 SGHTA and CDR2 FQGNSA. This chain's CDR3 is CASKPTGRSYGYTF. Written as DNA, the CDR3 is TGTGCCAGCAAGCCAACTGGGCGCAGCTATGGCTACACCTTC.

Many counts were recorded for this clonotype. The rearrangement uses TRBV20-1 and TRBJ2-7; no clear D. V lost 2 bases and J 0 bases, leaving 11 bases between the germline ends. From germline, CDR1 is DFQATT and CDR2 SNEGSKA (reference sequence). The CDR3 length is 14 residues. In DNA form, the CDR3 reads TGCAGTGCTAGATCTGGCGCGAGCTCCTACGAGCAGTACTTC. It codes for CSARSGASSYEQYF.

The rearrangement joins TRBV7-7 to TRBJ2-3; no clear D. This CDR3 spans 15 amino acids. The V and J ends lost 8 bases and 0 bases respectively, with 15 bases between them. Germline CDR1 and CDR2: SSHAT and FNYEAQ (reference sequence). CDR3 nucleotides: TGTGCCAGCGGAGATTATAGGAAGAGCACAGATACGCAGTATTTT. Translating it yields CASGDYRKSTDTQYF. Drawing the rest from reference TRBV7-7 and TRBJ2-3, the complete variable domain is GAGVSQSPRYKVTKRGQDVTLRCDPISSHATLYWYQQALGQGPEFLTYFNYEAQPDKSGLPSDRFSAERPEGSISTLTIQRTEQRDSAMYRCASGDYRKSTDTQYFGPGTRLTVL.

The chain carries TRBV4-2 and TRBJ2-3, with 9 nucleotides matching TRBD2. The CDR3 consists of 16 residues. V lost 4 bases and J lost 2; bases outside the gene matches: 7. CDR1 and CDR2 from the germline V gene are LGHNA and YNFKEQ. DNA of the CDR3: TGTGCCAGCAGCCCCAATGGCGGGAGGGCCACAGATACGCAGTATTTT. Residues: CASSPNGGRATDTQYF.

Comment on this clonotype: A read error may be the cause here, since a much bigger clone is one base away. The chain couples TRBV28 to TRBJ2-5, with D unclear. The V end was cut by 5 bases, the J end by 5 bases, with 18 bases between. Germline assignment: CDR1 MDHEN and CDR2 SYDVKM. CDR3 length: 15 residues. This CDR3 reads CASSPLGRSHETQYF. In DNA form, the CDR3 reads TGTGCCAGCAGTCCCCTGGGCAGGAGTCATGAGACCCAGTACTTC.

The CDR3 DNA reads TGTGCCAGCGCGATTCCTGTGTCGACAGTCTATGGCTACACCTTC. Translating gives CASAIPVSTVYGYTF. The chain uses TRBV28 and TRBJ1-2; D might be TRBD1 (5 bases). The germline V gene has CDR1 MDHEN and CDR2 SYDVKM. This CDR3 has 15 amino acids. Trimming pared 8 bases from V and 4 bases from J, leaving 20 bases between.

In its sample, this clonotype was seen a few times. The V and J genes are TRBV7-2 and TRBJ2-3; D is undetermined. The CDR3 length is 13 residues. Between the trimmed V and J ends, which lost 3 bases and 2 bases, there was a span of 6 bases. Germline CDR1 SGHTA, CDR2 FQGNSA. CDR3 bases: TGTGCCAGCAGCTTCCTATTCACAGATACGCAGTATTTT. Amino acids: CASSFLFTDTQYF.

The rearrangement joins TRBV7-3 to TRBJ2-3, with 12 bases matching TRBD2. The CDR3 covers 15 residues. Trimming at V came to 5 bases and at J to 3 bases, leaving 3 bases not matched to a gene. Germline CDR1 is SGHTA and CDR2 is FQGTGA. The chain's CDR3 is CASSIGLAGTDTQYF. Here the CDR3 DNA reads TGTGCCAGCAGCATCGGACTAGCGGGAACAGATACGCAGTATTTT.

This clonotype was seen ten or more times. The chain uses TRBV3-1 and TRBJ2-2; 11 nucleotides agree with TRBD2. Looked up from germline, CDR1 is LGHDT and CDR2 is YNNKEL (reference sequence). CDR3 length: 17 amino acids. The trim removed 2 bases at V and 1 base at J, leaving 3 bases unmatched. This chain's CDR3 is CASSQIAGGLNTGELFF. CDR3 sequence (DNA): TGTGCCAGCAGCCAAATAGCGGGAGGGCTGAACACCGGGGAGCTGTTTTTT.